Sequencing of this T cell receptor (beta chain) was carried out in a study of T cell responses to AZD1222 COVID-19 vaccine. Whole-study findings and limits: Clonal diversity was possibly underestimated, and white British individuals and females predominated among donors. Two doses of AZD1222 preceded a rise in Spike-specific TCR breadth and depth.

The CDR3 is made up of 16 amino acids. J lost 5 bases, V lost 7 bases, and 14 bases had no gene match. CDR1 is KGHDR and CDR2 is SFDVKD in the germline V gene. Clones were read by immunoSEQ multiplex PCR, and TCRdb kept only the in-frame ones, dropping some. The repertoire consists of 150,000 to 200,000 clones, with 87% occurring once and the leading ten covering roughly 2.5%. This clone has a handful of counts. Its target is not known. The TCR was taken from an adult in good health. Sequenced material: peripheral blood, taken on day 0 of AZD1222 vaccination. The rearrangement joins TRBV24-1 to TRBJ1-1; 8 nucleotides align to TRBD1. The CDR3 sequence: CATRPGQGIFWTEAFF. The CDR3 DNA is TGTGCCACCAGACCCGGACAGGGAATTTTCTGGACTGAAGCTTTCTTT.